What follows are 15 T cell receptor beta chains derived from one specimen sequenced in a study of glioma-infiltrating T cells after dendritic cell vaccination. Produced via immunoSEQ multiplex PCR; TCRdb's table is partial and in-frame only. The sample lists around 100,000 clones, 83% occurring once. As for time point: after dendritic cell vaccination, including at tumor progression/relapse. Sequenced material: blood, taken after dendritic cell vaccination. The source is a human donor with glioblastoma.

This clone was found a few times. The genes are TRBV6-1 and TRBJ1-4, with TRBD1 identical over 7 bases. V lost 7 bases to trimming and J lost 8 bases; unmatched junction nucleotides: 4. The CDR3 covers 12 residues. The V gene's germline CDR1 is MNHNS and CDR2 SASEGT. CDR3 bases: TGTGCCAGCACACAGGGGTACGAAAAACTGTTTTTT. Its protein product is CASTQGYEKLFF.

The chain has TRBV5-6 and TRBJ2-3, with 9 bases that match TRBD2. V shed 1 base and J 3 bases; nucleotides not matched to a gene: 9. This CDR3 has 17 residues. The germline V gene has CDR1 SGHDT and CDR2 YYEEEE. CDR3 DNA sequence: TGTGCCAGCAGCTTGCCGACTAGCGGCCCATGGACAGATACGCAGTATTTT. This encodes CASSLPTSGPWTDTQYF.

This clone was picked up one time. The chain recombines TRBV7-3 with TRBJ1-2, with D tentatively TRBD1 (6 bases). Trimming stripped 5 bases from V and 3 bases from J, with 16 bases between. CDR3 size: 15 residues. CDR1 is SGHTA, CDR2 FQGTGA, per germline. Here the CDR3 reads CASSDGPRTDYGYTF. DNA of the CDR3: TGTGCCAGCAGCGACGGGCCCAGGACAGACTATGGCTACACCTTC.

This clone was seen just once. The chain has TRBV10-3 and TRBJ1-1, with a tentative D call TRBD1 (5 bases). This CDR3 spans 13 amino acids. Germline V gives CDR1 ENHRY, CDR2 SYGVKD. With 2 bases removed from V and 11 bases from J, the gap between germline ends came to 15 bases. CDR3 bases: TGTGCCATCAGTGAGGGACACCCCCAAGGCGCTTTCTTT. This codes for CAISEGHPQGAFF.

The V gene is TRBV14, the J gene TRBJ1-6, with D maybe TRBD1 (5 bases). V was shortened by 5 bases and J by 7 bases, with 12 bases between the two germline ends. Germline loops: CDR1 SGHDN, CDR2 FVKESK. The CDR3 is 14 residues long. CDR3 sequence: CASSRGISNSPLHF. CDR3 DNA sequence: TGTGCCAGCAGCAGGGGTATTTCGAATTCACCCCTCCACTTT.

The sample holds one count of this clone. The genes are TRBV7-9 and TRBJ1-2, with D unresolved. The CDR3 runs 14 residues. V was cut by 6 bases and J by 5 bases, with 16 bases left in between. Germline lookup yields CDR1 SEHNR and CDR2 FQNEAQ (reference sequence). CDR3 DNA sequence: TGTGCCAGCAGTCTTCCATCAGCGGTTTATGGCTACACCTTC. This translates into CASSLPSAVYGYTF.

This clone occurred once. The gene calls are TRBV9 and TRBJ1-6; D remains ambiguous. The CDR3 covers 16 residues. Germline V gives CDR1 SGDLS, CDR2 YYNGEE. The V and J ends lost 4 bases and 7 bases respectively, with 18 bases between them. The CDR3 DNA is TGTGCCAGCAGCCCCACCAATTCTCAGAACAATTCACCCCTCCACTTT. Residues: CASSPTNSQNNSPLHF.

This chain uses TRBV9 with TRBJ2-7, with a weak D call TRBD2 (6 bases). V dropped 0 bases and J dropped 3 bases, with 10 bases sitting between them. CDR3 length: 14 amino acids. CDR1 is SGDLS and CDR2 is YYNGEE in the germline V gene. The CDR3 DNA sequence: TGTGCCAGCAGCGTAGAGGGACTTGGCTACGAGCAGTACTTC. It codes for CASSVEGLGYEQYF.

This clone was seen only once. The rearrangement links TRBV5-1 to TRBJ1-3; 9 bases fit TRBD1. Trimming took 6 bases from V and 0 from J; bases not matched to a gene: 7. This CDR3 spans 16 amino acids. Germline values: CDR1 SGHRS, CDR2 YFSETQ. The CDR3 region has the DNA TGCGCCAGCAAACCCGGACAGGGGTTCTCTGGAAACACCATATATTTT. This translates into CASKPGQGFSGNTIYF.

The chain employs TRBV29-1 and TRBJ2-4; perhaps TRBD1 as D (7 bases). The germline V gene has CDR1 SQVTM and CDR2 ANQGSEA. V was cut by 0 bases and J by 2 bases, with 17 bases left in between. The CDR3 is made up of 17 amino acids. As DNA, the CDR3 is TGCAGCGTTGAAGATGGGGGGACAGCTTCTTCCAAAAACATTCAGTACTTC. This translates into CSVEDGGTASSKNIQYF.

This clone has just a few counts. This chain uses TRBV19 with TRBJ2-7; D is unclear. V dropped 2 bases and J dropped 0 bases, with 8 bases sitting between them. The CDR3 extends over 14 amino acids. CDR1 is LNHDA and CDR2 is SQIVND in the germline V gene (reference sequence). The CDR3 here is CASSIQASSYEQYF. The CDR3 DNA is TGTGCCAGTAGTATACAGGCCAGCTCCTACGAGCAGTACTTC. The full variable domain, with the rest looked up from reference TRBV19 and TRBJ2-7, is DGGITQSPKYLFRKEGQNVTLSCEQNLNHDAMYWYRQDPGQGLRLIYYSQIVNDFQKGDIAEGYSVSREKKESFPLTVTSAQKNPTAFYLCASSIQASSYEQYFGPGTRLTVT.

V is TRBV7-2 and J is TRBJ2-7; D uncertain. This CDR3 is built from 14 residues. The ends were cut back, 2 bases at V and 1 base at J, with 9 bases in the middle. Germline lookup yields CDR1 SGHTA and CDR2 FQGNSA. The CDR3 DNA reads TGTGCCAGCAGCTTACTGGTGACTTCCTACGAGCAGTACTTC. It encodes CASSLLVTSYEQYF.

The chain links TRBV19 to TRBJ1-1; 11 positions match TRBD1. The CDR3 contains 13 residues. Germline CDR1 is LNHDA and CDR2 is SQIVND (reference sequence). Trimming took 7 bases from V and 7 from J; bases not matched to a gene: 5. The CDR3 sequence is CASTLGQGVEAFF. The CDR3, as DNA: TGTGCCAGTACCTTGGGACAGGGGGTTGAAGCTTTCTTT.

The chain joins TRBV7-9 to TRBJ2-1, with 12 bases identical to TRBD2. Germline V gene data show CDR1 as SEHNR and CDR2 as FQNEAQ (reference sequence). This CDR3 is built from 16 residues. With V trimmed by 4 bases and J by 2 bases, 3 bases remained unmatched. The CDR3 region is CASSYTSGGTYNEQFF. CDR3 DNA: TGTGCCAGCAGCTATACTAGCGGGGGGACCTACAATGAGCAGTTCTTC.

V is TRBV5-1 and J is TRBJ2-1, with 9 bases that match TRBD2. The V segment lost 0 bases and the J segment 5 bases; nucleotides outside the gene matches: 3. Germline CDR1 SGHRS, CDR2 YFSETQ. This CDR3 region has 15 residues. The CDR3: CASSLEPSGDNEQFF. The CDR3 DNA reads TGCGCCAGCAGCTTGGAGCCTAGCGGGGACAATGAGCAGTTCTTC.